The 21 T cell receptor beta chains below all came from one sample that was sequenced in a study of cytomegalovirus exposure and HLA in healthy donors. A multiplex PCR was run with 60 Vbeta primers and 13 Jbeta primers. Clones were read by immunoSEQ multiplex PCR, and TCRdb kept only the in-frame ones, dropping some. This sample carries 120,000 or so clones, roughly three quarters of them seen once, and the ten largest clones take about 6.8%. The sequenced sample was PBMCs. All receptors come from a man aged 30 to 45 in good health and CMV-seropositive.

CDR3 in amino acids: CASSPFGGNSYNEQFF. DNA of the CDR3: TGTGCCAGCAGCCCATTCGGGGGGAACTCCTACAATGAGCAGTTCTTC. The chain combines TRBV5-6 with TRBJ2-1, with TRBD2 matching 7 bases. The CDR3 totals 16 residues. V trimming: 4 bases; J trimming: 0 bases; junction bases outside the gene matches: 7. Per germline, CDR1 SGHDT and CDR2 YYEEEE.

The rearrangement links TRBV9 to TRBJ1-2; D is undetermined. The CDR3 extends over 14 amino acids. V lost 4 bases, J lost 1 base, and 11 bases lay in between. Germline values: CDR1 SGDLS, CDR2 YYNGEE. The CDR3 protein is CASSPPVDNYGYTF. The DNA for the CDR3 is TGTGCCAGCAGCCCGCCCGTAGATAACTATGGCTACACCTTC. Complete variable domain (other parts from reference TRBV9 and TRBJ1-2): DSGVTQTPKHLITATGQRVTLRCSPRSGDLSVYWYQQSLDQGLQFLIQYYNGEERAKGNILERFSAQQFPDLHSELNLSSLELGDSALYFCASSPPVDNYGYTFGSGTRLTVV.

This clone occurred a few times. The rearrangement uses TRBV6-4 and TRBJ2-5, with a possible D match to TRBD2 (7 bases). Trimming took off 6 bases at V and 8 bases at J, with 13 bases between the two ends. Germline V CDR1 and CDR2: MRHNA, SNTAGT. The CDR3 extends over 12 amino acids. The CDR3 bases are TGTGCCAGCAGGATGGGGGGGCATACCCAGTACTTC. Translated, it gives CASRMGGHTQYF.

The chain couples TRBV6-1 to TRBJ2-2, with 7 bases fitting TRBD2. Germline CDR1 is MNHNS and CDR2 is SASEGT. The CDR3 totals 19 residues. V was clipped by 1 base and J by 1 base; unmatched bases: 12. CDR3 in amino acids: CASSEVVQTSFWNTGELFF. For the CDR3, the DNA is TGTGCCAGCAGTGAAGTTGTCCAGACTAGCTTCTGGAACACCGGGGAGCTGTTTTTT.

This sequence joins TRBV5-1 and TRBJ2-5; perhaps TRBD2 as D (5 bases). The end of the DNA fits TRBJ2-7 better, so the J call may be wrong. This CDR3 spans 12 amino acids. Looked up from germline, CDR1 is SGHRS and CDR2 is YFSETQ. CDR3 bases: TGCGCCAGCAGCGACGGGGACTACGAGCAGTACTTC. It encodes CASSDGDYEQYF.

The chain recombines TRBV7-9 with TRBJ2-3, with 8 bases identical to TRBD2. Looked up from germline, CDR1 is SEHNR and CDR2 is FQNEAQ (reference sequence). V gave up 4 bases and J gave up 9 bases; unmatched junction bases: 9. The CDR3 runs 14 residues. The DNA for the CDR3 is TGTGCCAGCAGCTGGGCTAGCGGGCATTCGACGCAGTATTTT. Protein product: CASSWASGHSTQYF.

The count of this clone is one. The V call is TRBV2, the J call TRBJ1-1; D may be TRBD1 (6 bases). Germline V gene sequence: CDR1 SNHLY, CDR2 FYNNEI. The V gene lost 1 base and the J gene lost 4 bases, with 13 bases spanning the gap. The CDR3 runs 15 residues. The CDR3 sequence: CASSEGWIGGTEAFF. CDR3 coding DNA: TGTGCCAGCAGTGAAGGCTGGATAGGGGGCACTGAAGCTTTCTTT.

Notes on this clone: The sample contains more than one DNA sequence encoding this CDR3. This chain uses TRBV2 with TRBJ2-2, with D possibly matching TRBD2 (5 bases). CDR3 length: 14 amino acids. Germline CDR1 and CDR2: SNHLY and FYNNEI. The V end lost 4 bases, the J end lost 7 bases, and 13 bases lay between the germline ends. The CDR3 spells CASSGPRGSGELFF. CDR3 sequence (DNA): TGTGCCAGCAGTGGTCCACGGGGTAGCGGGGAGCTGTTTTTT. The full variable domain, in which reference TRBV2 and TRBJ2-2 provide the parts outside the CDR3, is EPEVTQTPSHQVTQMGQEVILRCVPISNHLYFYWYRQILGQKVEFLVSFYNNEISEKSEIFDDQFSVERPDGSNFTLKIRSTKLEDSAMYFCASSGPRGSGELFFGEGSRLTVL.

This chain joins TRBV6-4 and TRBJ2-3, with 10 bases lining up with TRBD2. This CDR3 has 16 amino acids. Germline CDR1 is MRHNA and CDR2 is SNTAGT. The ends lost 3 bases at V and 3 bases at J; junction bases unmatched: 6. The CDR3 spells CASSEKAGGPTDTQYF. CDR3 coding DNA: TGTGCCAGCAGTGAAAAAGCGGGGGGGCCAACAGATACGCAGTATTTT.

V and J are TRBV19 and TRBJ1-5; no clear D gene. Trimming pared 1 base from V and 5 bases from J, leaving 3 bases between. Germline V lookup: CDR1 LNHDA, CDR2 SQIVND (reference sequence). This CDR3 contains 12 residues. As DNA, the CDR3 is TGTGCCAGTAGTATAGTAGATCAGCCCCAGCATTTT. It translates to CASSIVDQPQHF.

This clone was picked up a small number of times. The gene calls are TRBV7-2 and TRBJ1-2; TRBD1 aligns across 10 bases. Germline CDR1 is SGHTA and CDR2 is FQGNSA. Trimming at V came to 5 bases and at J to 4 bases, leaving 4 bases not matched to a gene. The CDR3 is made up of 14 amino acids. The DNA of the CDR3 is TGTGCCAGCAGCCCCCGACAGGGGGCCTATGGCTACACCTTC. Translated, it gives CASSPRQGAYGYTF.

V gene TRBV21-1 combines with J gene TRBJ1-3; TRBD1, the D gene given by the table, was not confirmed from the DNA. TRBV21-1 constitutes a pseudogene. The CDR3 consists of 17 residues. CDR3 sequence reads: CASSKRGTGLSLDTIYF. In DNA form, the CDR3 reads TGTGCCAGCAGCAAAAGGGGGACAGGGCTTTCGTTGGACACCATATATTTT.

This clone showed up just a few times. The rearrangement joins TRBV27 to TRBJ2-7; 9 bases are shared with TRBD1. The CDR3 has 14 amino acids. Germline CDR1 reads MNHEY; CDR2 reads SMNVEV (reference sequence). V lost 7 bases, J lost 7 bases, and 11 bases stayed unmatched. The chain's CDR3 is CASTAGTGMGEQYF. The DNA for the CDR3 is TGTGCCAGCACAGCCGGGACAGGGATGGGGGAGCAGTACTTC.

This rearrangement joins TRBV21-1 to TRBJ1-6. TRBV21-1 is shown as a pseudogene. The CDR3 extends over 23 amino acids. CDR3 nucleotides: TGTGCCAGCAGCATACGTACCCGGGAGGGAATCACAGGGCTAAGGGATTATAATTCACCCCTCCACTTT. Amino acids: CASSIRTREGITGLRDYNSPLHF.

The chain carries TRBV10-3 and TRBJ1-5, with D unresolved. Germline CDR1 is ENHRY and CDR2 is SYGVKD. There are 13 residues in the CDR3. V lost 0 bases, J lost 7 bases, and 7 bases lay in between. CDR3 protein: CAISESSGQPQHF. As DNA, the CDR3 is TGTGCCATCAGTGAGTCAAGCGGACAGCCCCAGCATTTT.

This chain links TRBV11-2 with TRBJ2-7, with D perhaps matching TRBD1 (6 bases). V dropped 2 bases and J dropped 5 bases, with 22 bases sitting between them. There are 17 residues in the CDR3. Germline-derived CDR1 and CDR2 are SGHAT and FQNNGV. The CDR3 spells CASSLHPGATFWDEQYF. In DNA, the CDR3 is TGTGCCAGCAGCTTACATCCAGGGGCGACTTTCTGGGACGAGCAGTACTTC.

This clone was counted between two and nine times. The chain combines TRBV6-5 with TRBJ2-5; a possible D gene is TRBD2 (6 bases). With 2 bases removed from V and 5 bases from J, the gap between germline ends came to 15 bases. The CDR3 runs 15 residues. Germline CDR1 reads MNHEY; CDR2 reads SVGAGI. The CDR3: CASSYRGRGPETQYF. The DNA for the CDR3 is TGTGCCAGCAGTTACCGAGGGCGGGGTCCGGAGACCCAGTACTTC.

V gene TRBV27 combines with J gene TRBJ1-2; TRBD1 matches at 9 bases. The V segment lost 4 bases and the J segment 2 bases; nucleotides outside the gene matches: 2. Germline V lookup: CDR1 MNHEY, CDR2 SMNVEV (reference sequence). This CDR3 has 14 amino acids. CDR3 DNA sequence: TGTGCCAGCAGTTGGGACAGGGTAAACTATGGCTACACCTTC. This encodes CASSWDRVNYGYTF.

The chain links TRBV11-2 to TRBJ2-1, with TRBD2 as a possible D gene (7 bases). CDR3 length: 16 residues. The germline V gene has CDR1 SGHAT and CDR2 FQNNGV. V was shortened by 2 bases and J by 2 bases, with 13 bases between the two germline ends. Written as DNA, the CDR3 is TGTGCCAGCAGCTTAAGGGGGGGGGCCCCCTACAATGAGCAGTTCTTC. Amino acid sequence: CASSLRGGAPYNEQFF. Supplemented by reference TRBV11-2 and TRBJ2-1, the full variable domain reads EAGVAQSPRYKIIEKRQSVAFWCNPISGHATLYWYQQILGQGPKLLIQFQNNGVVDDSQLPKDRFSAERLKGVDSTLKIQPAKLEDSAVYLCASSLRGGAPYNEQFFGPGTRLTVL.

The rearrangement uses TRBV18 and TRBJ2-5, with D perhaps TRBD1 (5 bases). The J call is in doubt because the DNA end fits TRBJ2-7 better. The CDR3 is 13 amino acids. In germline, CDR1 is KGHSH, CDR2 LQKENI. CDR3 sequence: CASSPPGAYEQYF. CDR3 DNA: TGTGCCAGCTCACCACCAGGGGCCTACGAGCAGTACTTC.

The rearrangement uses TRBV2 and TRBJ1-2, with 12 bases matching TRBD1. This CDR3 has 14 residues. Germline lookup yields CDR1 SNHLY and CDR2 FYNNEI. The V segment lost 6 bases and the J segment 3 bases; nucleotides outside the gene matches: 2. CDR3 sequence (DNA): TGTGCCAGCAGCCGGGACAGGGGGCACTATGGCTACACCTTC. Amino acids: CASSRDRGHYGYTF. The whole variable domain, filled in from reference TRBV2 and TRBJ1-2, reads EPEVTQTPSHQVTQMGQEVILRCVPISNHLYFYWYRQILGQKVEFLVSFYNNEISEKSEIFDDQFSVERPDGSNFTLKIRSTKLEDSAMYFCASSRDRGHYGYTFGSGTRLTVV.